This T cell receptor (beta chain) was observed in a study of blood T cell repertoires in COVID-19. CDR1 is LGHDT and CDR2 is YNNKEL in the germline V gene (reference sequence). The CDR3 loop spans 14 amino acids. V was cut by 4 bases and J by 1 base, with 9 bases left in between. The protocol was immunoSEQ multiplex PCR, while the TCRdb copy is restricted to in-frame clones and leaves out a portion. The sample consists of some 270,000 clones, around 90% of them appearing once. The chain links TRBV3-1 (or the pseudogene TRBV3-2) to TRBJ2-3; D is perhaps TRBD2 (5 bases). The sequence derives from a man aged 45-65 years with acute or convalescent COVID-19. Material for sequencing was peripheral blood. In DNA form, the CDR3 reads TGTGCCAGCAGCCTGGTGCGGGGCACAGATACGCAGTATTTT. Translating gives CASSLVRGTDTQYF.